The following is a TCR beta chain sequence with its context. Original methodology: The authors estimated nucleated cell counts from reference gene primer amplification. Sequencing used immunoSEQ multiplex PCR; TCRdb keeps in-frame clones, though not all of them. V, J and clone size were drawn from that table, and D and trimming were deduced from the DNA. The sample contains some 99,000 clones, approximately 90% of which appear only once. The V gene's germline CDR1 is LNHDA and CDR2 SQIVND (reference sequence). This CDR3 spans 14 amino acids. The junction had 2 bases not matched to a gene; V was cut back by 3 bases and J by 4 bases. The data derive from a study of blood T cell repertoires in COVID-19. Study-level information: The study drew acute and convalescent COVID-19 samples from the United States, Italy and Spain. The cDNA or gDNA used as material had been derived from T cells, B-cell-depleted T cells, or PBMCs.

This receptor was identified in a human donor in a cohort sampled during active COVID-19. The chain couples TRBV19 to TRBJ1-2, with TRBD1 matching over 10 bases. The sample taken for sequencing was peripheral blood. CDR3 DNA sequence: TGTGCCAGTAGTATCGGGACAGGGGCCTATGGCTACACCTTC. Translating gives CASSIGTGAYGYTF.